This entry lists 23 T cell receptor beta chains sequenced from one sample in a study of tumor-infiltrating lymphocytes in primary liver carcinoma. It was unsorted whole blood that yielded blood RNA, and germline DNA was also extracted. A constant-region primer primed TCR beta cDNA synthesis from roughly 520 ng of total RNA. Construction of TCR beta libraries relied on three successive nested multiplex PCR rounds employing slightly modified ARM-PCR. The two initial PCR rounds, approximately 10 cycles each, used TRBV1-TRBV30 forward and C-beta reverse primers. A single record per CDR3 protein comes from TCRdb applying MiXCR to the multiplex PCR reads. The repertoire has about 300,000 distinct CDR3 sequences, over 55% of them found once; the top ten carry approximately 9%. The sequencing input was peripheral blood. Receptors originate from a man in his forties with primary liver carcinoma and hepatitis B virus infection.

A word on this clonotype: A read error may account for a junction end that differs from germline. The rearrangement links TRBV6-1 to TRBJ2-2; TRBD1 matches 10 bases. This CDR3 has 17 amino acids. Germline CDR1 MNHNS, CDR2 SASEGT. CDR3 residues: CASSLTGGAPNTGEMFF. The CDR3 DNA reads TGTGCCAGTAGTTTGACAGGGGGCGCGCCGAACACCGGGGAGATGTTTTTT.

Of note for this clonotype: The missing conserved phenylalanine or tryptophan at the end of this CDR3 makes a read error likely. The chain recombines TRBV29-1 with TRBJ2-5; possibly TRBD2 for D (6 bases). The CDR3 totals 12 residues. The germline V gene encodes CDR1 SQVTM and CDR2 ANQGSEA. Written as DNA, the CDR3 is TGCAGTGTTGGCGGGGTGGTAGAGACCCAGTACATA. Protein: CSVGGVVETQYI.

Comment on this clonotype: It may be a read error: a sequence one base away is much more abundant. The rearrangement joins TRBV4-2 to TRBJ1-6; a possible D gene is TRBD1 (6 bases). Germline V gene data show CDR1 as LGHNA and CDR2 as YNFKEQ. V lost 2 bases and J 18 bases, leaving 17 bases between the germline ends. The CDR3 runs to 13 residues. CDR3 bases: TGTGCCAGCAGCCAAACTCCCCAGGGGAGTCCCCACTTT. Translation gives CASSQTPQGSPHF.

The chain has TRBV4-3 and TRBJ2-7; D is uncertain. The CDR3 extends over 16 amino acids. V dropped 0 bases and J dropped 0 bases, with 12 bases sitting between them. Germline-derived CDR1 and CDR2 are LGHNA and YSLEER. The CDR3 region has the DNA TGCGCCAGCAGCCAAGATAGACGGCAGAGCTCCTACGAGCAGTACTTC. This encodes CASSQDRRQSSYEQYF.

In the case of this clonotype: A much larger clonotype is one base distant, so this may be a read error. The CDR3 protein is CASSEALYQGAYAQYF. CDR3 bases: TGTGCCAGCAGTGAAGCGCTTTACCAGGGGGCCTACGCGCAGTACTTC. This chain links TRBV6-1 with TRBJ2-7, with TRBD1 matching over 8 bases. Per the germline V gene, CDR1 is MNHNS and CDR2 is SASEGT. CDR3 length: 16 amino acids.

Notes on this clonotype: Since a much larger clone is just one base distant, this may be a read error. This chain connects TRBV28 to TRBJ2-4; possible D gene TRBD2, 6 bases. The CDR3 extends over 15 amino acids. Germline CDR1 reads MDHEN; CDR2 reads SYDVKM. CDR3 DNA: TGTGCCAGCAGCATGGGGGGAGTACAGAAAAACATTCTGTACTTC. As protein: CASSMGGVQKNILYF.

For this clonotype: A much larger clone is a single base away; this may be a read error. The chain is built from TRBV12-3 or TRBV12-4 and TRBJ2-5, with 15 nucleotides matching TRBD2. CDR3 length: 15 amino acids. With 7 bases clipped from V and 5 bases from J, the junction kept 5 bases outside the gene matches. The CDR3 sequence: CASNRTSGRVETQYF. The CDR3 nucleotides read TGTGCCAGCAATCGGACTAGCGGGAGGGTCGAGACCCAGTACTTC.

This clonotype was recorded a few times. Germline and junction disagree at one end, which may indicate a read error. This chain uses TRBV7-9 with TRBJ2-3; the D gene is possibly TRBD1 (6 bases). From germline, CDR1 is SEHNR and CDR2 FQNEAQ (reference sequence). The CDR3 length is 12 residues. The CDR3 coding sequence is TGTGCCAGCAGCTTGACAGGCGATAAGCAGTATTTT. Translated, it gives CASSLTGDKQYF.

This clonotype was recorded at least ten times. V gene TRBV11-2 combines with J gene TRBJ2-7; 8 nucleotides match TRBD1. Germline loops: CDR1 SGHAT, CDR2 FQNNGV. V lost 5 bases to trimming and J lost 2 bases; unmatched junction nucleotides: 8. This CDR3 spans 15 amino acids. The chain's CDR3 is CASSPRQGPTYEQYF. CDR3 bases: TGTGCCAGCAGCCCGAGACAGGGGCCGACCTACGAGCAGTACTTC.

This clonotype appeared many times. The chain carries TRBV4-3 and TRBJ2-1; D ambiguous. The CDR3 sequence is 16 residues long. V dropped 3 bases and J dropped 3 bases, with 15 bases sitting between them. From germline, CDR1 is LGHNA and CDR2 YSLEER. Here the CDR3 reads CASSHFLREDYNEQFF. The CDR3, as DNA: TGCGCCAGCAGCCACTTCCTAAGAGAGGACTACAATGAGCAGTTCTTC.

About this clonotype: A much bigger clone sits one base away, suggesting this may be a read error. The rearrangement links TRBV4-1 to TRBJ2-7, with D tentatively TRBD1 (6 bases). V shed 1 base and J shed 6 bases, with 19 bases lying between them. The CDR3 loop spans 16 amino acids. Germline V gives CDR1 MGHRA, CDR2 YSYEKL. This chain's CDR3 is CASSQGDKSPRREQYF. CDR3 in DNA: TGCGCCAGCAGCCAAGGGGACAAGTCGCCTCGGCGCGAGCAGTACTTC.

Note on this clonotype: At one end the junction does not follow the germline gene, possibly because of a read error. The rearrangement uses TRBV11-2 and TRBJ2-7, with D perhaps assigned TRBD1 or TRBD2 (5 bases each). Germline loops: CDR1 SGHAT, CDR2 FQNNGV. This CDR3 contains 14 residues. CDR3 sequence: CARSLDGRAWEQYF. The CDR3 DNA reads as TGTGCCAGGAGCTTAGATGGCAGGGCCTGGGAGCAATACTTC.

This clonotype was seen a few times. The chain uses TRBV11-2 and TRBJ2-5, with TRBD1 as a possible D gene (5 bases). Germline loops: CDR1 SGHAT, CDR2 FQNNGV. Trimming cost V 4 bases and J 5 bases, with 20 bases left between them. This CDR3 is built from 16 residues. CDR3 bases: TGTGCCAGCAGCTCTGCGGTACGGACACTTTTGGAGACCCAGTACTTC. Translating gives CASSSAVRTLLETQYF.

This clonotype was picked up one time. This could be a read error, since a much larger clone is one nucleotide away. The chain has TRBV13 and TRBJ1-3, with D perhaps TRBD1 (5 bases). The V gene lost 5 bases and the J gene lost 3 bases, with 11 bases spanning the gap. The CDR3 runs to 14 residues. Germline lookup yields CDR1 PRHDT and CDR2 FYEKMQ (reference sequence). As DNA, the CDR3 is TGTGCCAGCAGCGCGACAGTCTATGGAAACACCATATATTTT. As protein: CASSATVYGNTIYF.

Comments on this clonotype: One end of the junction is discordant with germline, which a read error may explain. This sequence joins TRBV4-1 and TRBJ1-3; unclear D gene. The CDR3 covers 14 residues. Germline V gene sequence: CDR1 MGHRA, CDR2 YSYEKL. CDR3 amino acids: CASTPLGSGNTINF. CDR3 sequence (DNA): TGCGCCAGTACTCCCTTAGGTTCTGGAAACACCATAAATTTT.

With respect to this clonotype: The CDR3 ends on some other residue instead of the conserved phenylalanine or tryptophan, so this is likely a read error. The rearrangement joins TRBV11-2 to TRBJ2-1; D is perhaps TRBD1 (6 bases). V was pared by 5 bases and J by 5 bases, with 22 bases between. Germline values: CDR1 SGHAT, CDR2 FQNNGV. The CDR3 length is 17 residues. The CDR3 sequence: CASSTKQGSRLNNEQFL. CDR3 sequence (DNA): TGTGCCAGCAGCACCAAACAGGGTTCGCGACTAAACAATGAGCAGTTCCTC.

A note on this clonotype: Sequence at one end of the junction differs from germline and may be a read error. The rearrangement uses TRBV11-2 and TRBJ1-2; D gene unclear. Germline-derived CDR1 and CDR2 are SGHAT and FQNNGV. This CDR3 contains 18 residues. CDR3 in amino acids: CASSLSGQWEAQLYDYTF. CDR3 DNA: TGTGCCAGCAGCTTAAGTGGTCAGTGGGAGGCACAGCTCTATGACTACACCTTC.

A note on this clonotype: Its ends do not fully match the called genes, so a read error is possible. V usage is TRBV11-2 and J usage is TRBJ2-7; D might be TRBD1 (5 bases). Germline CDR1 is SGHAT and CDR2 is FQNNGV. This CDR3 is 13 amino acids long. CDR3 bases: TGTGCCAGCTCTACTGGACAACTCTACAAGCAGTACTTC. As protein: CASSTGQLYKQYF.

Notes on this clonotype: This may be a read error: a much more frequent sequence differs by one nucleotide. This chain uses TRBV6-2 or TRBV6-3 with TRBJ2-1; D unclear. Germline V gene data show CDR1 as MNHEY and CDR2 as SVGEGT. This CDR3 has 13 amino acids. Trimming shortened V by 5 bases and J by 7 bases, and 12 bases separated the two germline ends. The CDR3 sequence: CASSAHEVNEQFF. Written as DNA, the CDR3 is TGTGCCAGCAGTGCCCATGAGGTTAATGAGCAGTTCTTC.

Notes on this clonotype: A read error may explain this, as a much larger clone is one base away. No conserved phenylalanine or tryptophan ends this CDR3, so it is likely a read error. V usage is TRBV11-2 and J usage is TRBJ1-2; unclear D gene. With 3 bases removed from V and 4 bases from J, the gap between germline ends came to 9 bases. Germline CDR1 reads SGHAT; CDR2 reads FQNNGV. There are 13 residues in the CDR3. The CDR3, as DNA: TGTGCCAGCAGCTTCACCAGAAGCTATGGCTACACCTAC. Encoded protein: CASSFTRSYGYTY.

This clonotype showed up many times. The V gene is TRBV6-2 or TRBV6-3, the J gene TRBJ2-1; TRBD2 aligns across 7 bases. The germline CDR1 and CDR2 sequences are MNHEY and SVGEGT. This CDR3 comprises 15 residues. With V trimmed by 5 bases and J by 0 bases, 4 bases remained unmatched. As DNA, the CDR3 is TGTGCCAGCAGTCCCAGCGGGACCTCCTACAATGAGCAGTTCTTC. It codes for CASSPSGTSYNEQFF.

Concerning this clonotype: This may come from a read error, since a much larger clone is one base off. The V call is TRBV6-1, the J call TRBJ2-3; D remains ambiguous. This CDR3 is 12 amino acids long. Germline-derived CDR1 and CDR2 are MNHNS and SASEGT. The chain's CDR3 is CASRDAVDTHYF. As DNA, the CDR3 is TGTGCCAGCAGGGACGCGGTGGATACGCACTATTTT.

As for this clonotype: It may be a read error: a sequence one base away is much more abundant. In DNA form, the CDR3 reads TGTGTCAGCGCTCCGGGGGCCGCTAACTATGGCTACACCTTC. Translated, it gives CVSAPGAANYGYTF. V usage is TRBV12-3 or TRBV12-4 and J usage is TRBJ1-2; tentatively, D is TRBD1 (6 bases). CDR3 length: 14 amino acids.